This T cell receptor beta chain was retrieved from a study of T cell changes during pregnancy in multiple sclerosis. Clones were read by immunoSEQ multiplex PCR, and TCRdb kept only the in-frame ones, dropping some. The sample gives more than 90,000 clones, about 93% of which show up once; over 1.5% is in the top ten. Germline V CDR1 and CDR2: SGHNT, YYREEE (reference sequence). V was shortened by 2 bases and J by 0 bases, with 12 bases between the two germline ends. The CDR3 runs to 15 residues. The origin of this receptor is a female donor with multiple sclerosis, enrolled in a pregnancy study. The chain links TRBV5-4 to TRBJ2-7, with D possibly TRBD2 on 5 matching bases. The sample consisted of peripheral blood, taken in the third trimester of pregnancy. DNA for the CDR3: TGTGCCAGCAGCTTCTCCTCGGGGTCCTCCTACGAGCAGTACTTC. Translated: CASSFSSGSSYEQYF.